This TCR beta chain was identified during a study of regulatory T cells in long-lasting Graves disease. CDR3 size: 13 residues. With 8 bases removed from V and 3 bases from J, the gap between germline ends came to 11 bases. From germline, CDR1 is SNHLY and CDR2 FYNNEI. On this clonotype itself: Its target is unknown.

The time point here: persistent/refractory GD, antithyroid drugs over 5 years with positive TRAb. With RNA extracted from PBMCs as input, the TCR library was made. The peripheral blood volume drawn was 8.5 to 9 milliliters, and it was collected into EDTA tubes. General study points: Among persistent patients, a larger number of public clonotypes were shared (2,741) than among newly diagnosed patients (just over 950). Small numbers of samples may have cut accuracy.

For TCR beta, libraries came from iRepertoire HTBI primers and Arm-PCR of CDR3 regions. TCRdb reprocessed the multiplex PCR reads via MiXCR and lists one record per CDR3 protein. The data contain 600,000 to 800,000 distinct CDR3 sequences, 30% of them singletons. The chain employs TRBV2 and TRBJ2-4; D may be TRBD2 (5 bases). This clonotype originated in a female donor with Graves disease. Material: peripheral blood mononuclear cells (PBMCs), obtained when the disease was refractory, from a patient treated with antithyroid drugs. CDR3 nucleotides: TGTGCCAGCTCTCCCGGGGACAAAAACATTCAGTACTTC. It translates to CASSPGDKNIQYF.